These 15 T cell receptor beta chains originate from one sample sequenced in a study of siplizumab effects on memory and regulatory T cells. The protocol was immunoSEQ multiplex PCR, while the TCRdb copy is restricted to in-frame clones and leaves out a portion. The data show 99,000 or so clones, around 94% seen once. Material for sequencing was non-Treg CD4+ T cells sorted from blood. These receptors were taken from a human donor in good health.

In DNA form, the CDR3 reads TGCGCCAGCAGCTTGGATTGGGGGCGAGATCAGCCCCAGCATTTT. This encodes CASSLDWGRDQPQHF. The V gene is TRBV5-1, the J gene TRBJ1-5, with a tentative D call TRBD1 (6 bases). Germline CDR1 and CDR2: SGHRS and YFSETQ. The CDR3 runs 15 residues. V lost 0 bases and J lost 5, with 12 bases in between.

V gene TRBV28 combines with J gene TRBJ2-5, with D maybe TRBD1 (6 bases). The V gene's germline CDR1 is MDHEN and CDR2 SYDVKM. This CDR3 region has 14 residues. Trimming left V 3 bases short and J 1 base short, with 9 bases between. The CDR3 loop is CASSLGTPQETQYF. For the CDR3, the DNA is TGTGCCAGCAGTTTGGGGACACCCCAAGAGACCCAGTACTTC.

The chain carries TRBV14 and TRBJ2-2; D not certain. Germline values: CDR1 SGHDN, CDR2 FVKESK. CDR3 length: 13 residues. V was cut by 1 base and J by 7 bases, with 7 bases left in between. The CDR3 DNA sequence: TGTGCCAGCAGCCAAGTGTCTTACGGGGAGCTGTTTTTT. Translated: CASSQVSYGELFF.

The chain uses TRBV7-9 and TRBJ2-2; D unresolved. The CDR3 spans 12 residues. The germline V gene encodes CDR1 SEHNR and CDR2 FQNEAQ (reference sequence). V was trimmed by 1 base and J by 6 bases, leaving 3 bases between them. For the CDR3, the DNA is TGTGCCAGCAGCTTAGAGGCCGGGGAGCTGTTTTTT. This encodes CASSLEAGELFF.

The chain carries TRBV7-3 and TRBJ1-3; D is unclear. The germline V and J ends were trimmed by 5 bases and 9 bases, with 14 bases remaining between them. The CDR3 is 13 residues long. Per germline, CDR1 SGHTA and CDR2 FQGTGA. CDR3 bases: TGTGCCAGCAGCCTTCAACACCTGGGCACCATATATTTT. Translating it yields CASSLQHLGTIYF. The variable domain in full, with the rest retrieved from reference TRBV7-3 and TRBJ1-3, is GAGVSQTPSNKVTEKGKYVELRCDPISGHTALYWYRQSLGQGPEFLIYFQGTGAADDSGLPNDRFFAVRPEGSVSTLKIQRTERGDSAVYLCASSLQHLGTIYFGEGSWLTVV.

The CDR3 sequence is CASSLWRSNEKLFF. CDR3 nucleotide sequence: TGTGCCAGCAGCTTATGGCGGAGTAATGAAAAACTGTTTTTT. The chain joins TRBV11-2 to TRBJ1-4; D is uncertain. Trimming removed 2 bases from V and 4 bases from J, with 8 bases in between. Germline V gene sequence: CDR1 SGHAT, CDR2 FQNNGV. The CDR3 consists of 14 residues.

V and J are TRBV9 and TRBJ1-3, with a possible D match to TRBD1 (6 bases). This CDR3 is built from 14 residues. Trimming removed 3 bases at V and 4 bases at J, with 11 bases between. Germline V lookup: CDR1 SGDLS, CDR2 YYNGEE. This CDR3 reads CASSGYREGNTIYF. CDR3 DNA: TGTGCCAGCAGCGGATACAGGGAGGGAAACACCATATATTTT.

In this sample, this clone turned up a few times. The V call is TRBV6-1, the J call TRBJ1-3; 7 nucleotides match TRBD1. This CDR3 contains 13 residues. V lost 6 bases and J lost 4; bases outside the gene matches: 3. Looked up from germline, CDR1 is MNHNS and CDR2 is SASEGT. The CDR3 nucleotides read TGTGCCAGCAGGTCGGGACAGGGAAACACCATATATTTT. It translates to CASRSGQGNTIYF.

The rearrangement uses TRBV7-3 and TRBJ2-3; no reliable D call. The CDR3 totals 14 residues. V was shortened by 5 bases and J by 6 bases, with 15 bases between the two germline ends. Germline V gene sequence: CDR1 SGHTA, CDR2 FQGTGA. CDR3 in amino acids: CASSTGPPFDTQYF. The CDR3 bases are TGTGCCAGCAGCACCGGGCCGCCCTTCGATACGCAGTATTTT.

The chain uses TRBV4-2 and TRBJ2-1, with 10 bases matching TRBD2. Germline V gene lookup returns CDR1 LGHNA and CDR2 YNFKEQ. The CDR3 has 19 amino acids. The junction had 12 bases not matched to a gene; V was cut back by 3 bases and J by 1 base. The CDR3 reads CASSQGLSGRRKSYNEQFF. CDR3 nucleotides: TGTGCCAGCAGCCAGGGTCTTAGCGGGAGGAGGAAATCCTACAATGAGCAGTTCTTC.

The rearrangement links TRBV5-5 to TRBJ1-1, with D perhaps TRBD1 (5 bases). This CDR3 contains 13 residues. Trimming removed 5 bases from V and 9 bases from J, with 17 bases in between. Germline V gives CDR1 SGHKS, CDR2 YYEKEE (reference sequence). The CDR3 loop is CASSQAGLGQAFF. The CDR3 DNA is TGTGCCAGCAGTCAAGCAGGGCTCGGGCAAGCTTTCTTT.

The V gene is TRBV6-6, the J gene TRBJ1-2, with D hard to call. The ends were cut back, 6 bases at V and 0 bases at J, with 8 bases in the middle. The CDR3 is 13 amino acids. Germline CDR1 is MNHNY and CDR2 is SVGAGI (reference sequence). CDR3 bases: TGTGCCAGCAGCCTCGGGTCTAACTATGGCTACACCTTC. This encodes CASSLGSNYGYTF.

The CDR3 region is CAWERMGVGNEKLFF. As DNA, the CDR3 is TGTGCCTGGGAGAGAATGGGTGTGGGTAATGAAAAACTGTTTTTT. The chain carries TRBV30 and TRBJ1-4; D unresolved. V dropped 5 bases and J dropped 4 bases, with 17 bases sitting between them. The CDR3 is made up of 15 amino acids. Germline V gives CDR1 GTSNPN, CDR2 SVGIG (reference sequence).

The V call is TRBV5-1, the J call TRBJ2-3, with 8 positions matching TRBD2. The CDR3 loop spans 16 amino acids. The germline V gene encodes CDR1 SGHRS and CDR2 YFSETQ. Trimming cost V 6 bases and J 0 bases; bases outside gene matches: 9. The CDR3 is CASNQNSGISTDTQYF. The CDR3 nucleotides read TGCGCCAGCAACCAAAATAGCGGGATAAGCACAGATACGCAGTATTTT.

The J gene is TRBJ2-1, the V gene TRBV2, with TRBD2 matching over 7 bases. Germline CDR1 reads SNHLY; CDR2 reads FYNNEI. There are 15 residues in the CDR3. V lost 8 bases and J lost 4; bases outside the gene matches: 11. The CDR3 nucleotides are TGTGCCAGCTCCGGAGCGGGAAAAAATTACAATGAGCAGTTCTTC. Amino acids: CASSGAGKNYNEQFF.